This TCR beta chain was sequenced for a study of blood T cell repertoires in COVID-19. CDR3 length: 15 amino acids. Trimming took 5 bases from V and 0 from J, leaving 11 bases between them. Germline CDR1 is SEHNR and CDR2 is FQNEAQ (reference sequence). Assay: immunoSEQ multiplex PCR; the TCRdb copy retains only in-frame clones and omits some. The sample includes a few hundred thousand clones, 70% to 90% of them seen just once. The sequenced sample consisted of peripheral blood. The genes are TRBV7-9 and TRBJ1-5, with D possibly matching TRBD1 (5 bases). The receptor was isolated from a man between 18 and 29 years old with COVID-19, enrolled during active disease. The CDR3 loop reads CASSQGGISNQPQHF. In DNA form, the CDR3 reads TGTGCCAGCAGCCAGGGAGGGATTAGCAATCAGCCCCAGCATTTT.